This entry lists 14 T cell receptor beta chains sequenced from one sample in a study of T cells in Graves' hyperthyroidism and ophthalmopathy. TCR beta CDR3 regions were amplified from RNA. TCR CDR3 underwent first-round RT-PCR with the HTBI primer set. From the multiplex PCR reads, TCRdb called clonotypes with MiXCR, one entry per CDR3 protein. The table shows 92,000 or so distinct CDR3 sequences, with 51% occurring only once. What was sequenced was blood. These receptors came from a woman between 35 and 50 years old with Graves' hyperthyroidism.

The chain recombines TRBV7-9 with TRBJ1-5; D is uncertain. Germline-derived CDR1 and CDR2 are SEHNR and FQNEAQ (reference sequence). CDR3 length: 14 amino acids. The V gene lost 2 bases and the J gene lost 5 bases, with 10 bases spanning the gap. CDR3 sequence: CASSLLGKDQPQHF. CDR3 sequence (DNA): TGTGCCAGCAGCTTACTTGGGAAGGATCAGCCCCAGCATTTT. The full variable domain, rest sourced from reference TRBV7-9 and TRBJ1-5, is DTGVSQNPRHKITKRGQNVTFRCDPISEHNRLYWYRQTLGQGPEFLTYFQNEAQLEKSRLLSDRFSAERPKGSFSTLEIQRTEQGDSAMYLCASSLLGKDQPQHFGDGTRLSIL.

This clonotype was seen many times. The gene calls are TRBV7-2 and TRBJ1-2; D uncertain. CDR3 length equals 13 residues. Trimming pared 1 base from V and 5 bases from J, leaving 8 bases between. Germline V gene data show CDR1 as SGHTA and CDR2 as FQGNSA. The CDR3 sequence: CASSLDLVYGYTF. The CDR3 DNA follows: TGTGCCAGCAGCTTAGATCTGGTTTATGGCTACACCTTC.

The rearrangement joins TRBV4-3 to TRBJ1-6; D unclear. Trimming took 3 bases from V and 6 from J, leaving 6 bases between them. Germline loops: CDR1 LGHNA, CDR2 YSLEER. The CDR3 is 13 residues long. The CDR3 region has the DNA TGCGCCAGCAGCCAGGTGCTTAATTCACCCCTCCACTTT. Its translation: CASSQVLNSPLHF.

The chain joins TRBV25-1 to TRBJ2-2; maybe TRBD2 (6 bases). The V gene's germline CDR1 is MGHDK and CDR2 SYGVNS. The germline V and J ends were trimmed by 3 bases and 1 base, with 12 bases remaining between them. The CDR3 is 16 residues long. This CDR3 reads CASSERGRVNTGELFF. CDR3 DNA sequence: TGTGCCAGCAGTGAGCGGGGCAGGGTGAACACCGGGGAGCTGTTTTTT.

The table lists this clonotype with many counts. The genes are TRBV15 and TRBJ1-3; D unclear. The germline V gene encodes CDR1 LNHNV and CDR2 YYDKDF (reference sequence). CDR3 length: 16 amino acids. V was clipped by 1 base and J by 0 bases, with 10 bases between them. The chain's CDR3 is CATSRAGSNSGNTIYF. The CDR3 DNA reads TGTGCCACCAGCAGAGCTGGGTCGAACTCTGGAAACACCATATATTTT.

This clonotype was detected many times. The chain combines TRBV28 with TRBJ1-2; D is unresolved. The V gene lost 6 bases and the J gene lost 4 bases, with 12 bases spanning the gap. Per the germline V gene, CDR1 is MDHEN and CDR2 is SYDVKM. The CDR3 is 13 amino acids. CDR3 region: CASSPQSFYGYTF. Here the CDR3 DNA reads TGTGCCAGCAGCCCACAGAGCTTCTATGGCTACACCTTC.

As to this clonotype: At one end, the junction sequence differs from germline, possibly due to a read error. The chain recombines TRBV14 with TRBJ1-1; the D gene is possibly TRBD1 (5 bases). CDR3 length: 18 residues. CDR1 is SGHDN and CDR2 is FVKESK in the germline V gene. CDR3 coding DNA: TGTGCCGGCAGCCAAGACCCTTGGGCAGGGCCTCTGAACACTGAAGCTTTCTTT. Translated: CAGSQDPWAGPLNTEAFF.

This chain uses TRBV7-3 with TRBJ1-5, with D uncertain. Trimming stripped 5 bases from V and 3 bases from J, with 14 bases between. Germline values: CDR1 SGHTA, CDR2 FQGTGA. This CDR3 has 15 residues. CDR3 nucleotides: TGTGCCAGCAGCGTATTAACCGGGGACAATCAGCCCCAGCATTTT. As protein: CASSVLTGDNQPQHF. Full variable domain (missing parts from reference TRBV7-3 and TRBJ1-5): GAGVSQTPSNKVTEKGKYVELRCDPISGHTALYWYRQSLGQGPEFLIYFQGTGAADDSGLPNDRFFAVRPEGSVSTLKIQRTERGDSAVYLCASSVLTGDNQPQHFGDGTRLSIL.

In its sample, this clonotype was seen a few times. The genes are TRBV19 and TRBJ1-5, with unresolved D. The germline CDR1 and CDR2 sequences are LNHDA and SQIVND (reference sequence). V was trimmed by 3 bases and J by 2 bases, leaving 5 bases between them. The CDR3 is 13 residues long. The CDR3 loop reads CASSMGGNQPQHF. Here the CDR3 DNA reads TGTGCCAGTAGTATGGGAGGCAATCAGCCCCAGCATTTT.

The rearrangement links TRBV6-2 or TRBV6-3 to TRBJ2-7; 11 bases map to TRBD1. Germline V gene sequence: CDR1 MNHEY, CDR2 SVGEGT. V lost 11 bases and J lost 4; bases outside the gene matches: 7. This CDR3 region has 13 residues. The DNA for the CDR3 is TGTGCCGGAGGACAGGGGGCCGGGTACGAGCAGTACTTC. Translating it yields CAGGQGAGYEQYF.

With respect to this clonotype: The germline gene is not matched at one end of the junction; a read error may be the cause. The chain carries TRBV7-3 and TRBJ2-7; TRBD1 aligns across 9 bases. Germline values: CDR1 SGHTA, CDR2 FQGTGA. CDR3 size: 14 residues. CDR3 sequence reads: CASSQGTGTYEQYF. CDR3 coding DNA: TGCGCCAGCAGCCAAGGGACAGGGACCTACGAGCAGTACTTC. Using reference TRBV7-3 and TRBJ2-7 for the parts outside the CDR3, the full variable domain is GAGVSQTPSNKVTEKGKYVELRCDPISGHTALYWYRQSLGQGPEFLIYFQGTGAADDSGLPNDRFFAVRPEGSVSTLKIQRTERGDSAVYLCASSQGTGTYEQYFGPGTRLTVT.

A note on this clonotype: The CDR3 does not close with the conserved phenylalanine or tryptophan, likely indicating a read error. V usage is TRBV25-1 and J usage is TRBJ2-2; 11 bases fit TRBD2. V lost 5 bases, J lost 4 bases, and 12 bases stayed unmatched. The CDR3 length is 18 residues. CDR1 MGHDK and CDR2 SYGVNS come from the germline V gene. The CDR3 DNA is TGTGCCAGCAGTTCCCCATTCCGACTAGCGGGATCCACCGGGGAGCTGTTTCTT. It encodes CASSSPFRLAGSTGELFL.

This chain connects TRBV7-3 to TRBJ2-5; perhaps TRBD2 as D (6 bases). This CDR3 has 15 amino acids. The germline V and J ends were trimmed by 5 bases and 5 bases, with 18 bases remaining between them. The V gene's germline CDR1 is SGHTA and CDR2 FQGTGA. CDR3 protein: CASSRTAGSLETQYF. The CDR3 DNA reads as TGTGCCAGCAGCCGTACGGCGGGAAGTTTGGAGACCCAGTACTTC.

This chain connects TRBV19 to TRBJ1-5; 8 bases align to TRBD1. With 8 bases clipped from V and 11 bases from J, the junction kept 14 bases outside the gene matches. This CDR3 contains 14 residues. CDR1 is LNHDA and CDR2 is SQIVND in the germline V gene (reference sequence). This chain's CDR3 is CASGRGQGAETQHF. The CDR3 region has the DNA TGTGCCAGTGGCCGAGGACAGGGTGCAGAGACCCAGCATTTT. Filled out from reference TRBV19 and TRBJ1-5, the complete variable domain reads DGGITQSPKYLFRKEGQNVTLSCEQNLNHDAMYWYRQDPGQGLRLIYYSQIVNDFQKGDIAEGYSVSREKKESFPLTVTSAQKNPTAFYLCASGRGQGAETQHFGDGTRLSIL.